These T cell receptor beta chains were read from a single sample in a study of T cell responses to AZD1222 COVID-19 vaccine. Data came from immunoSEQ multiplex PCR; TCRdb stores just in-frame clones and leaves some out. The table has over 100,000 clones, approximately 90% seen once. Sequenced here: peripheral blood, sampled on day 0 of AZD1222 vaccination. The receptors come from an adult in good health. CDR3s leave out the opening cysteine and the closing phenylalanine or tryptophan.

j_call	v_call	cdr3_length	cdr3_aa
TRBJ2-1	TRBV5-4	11	ASSGGGVNEQF
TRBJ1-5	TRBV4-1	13	ASSQLGNSNQPQH
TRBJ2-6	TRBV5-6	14	ASSLGRPSGANVLT
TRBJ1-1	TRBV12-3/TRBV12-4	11	ASSLDPRRPAF
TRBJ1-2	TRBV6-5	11	ASSYAGYYGYT
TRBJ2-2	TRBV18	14	ASSPRTGGNTGELF
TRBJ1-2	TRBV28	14	ASSSSGQGVGYGYT
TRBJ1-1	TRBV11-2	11	ASSEGVRTEAF
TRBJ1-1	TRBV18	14	ASSPPRGGASSEAF
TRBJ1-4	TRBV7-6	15	ASSHVPGPGARGKLF
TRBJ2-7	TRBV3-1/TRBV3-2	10	ASSRLGDEQY
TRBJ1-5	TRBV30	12	AWSTQNSNQPQH
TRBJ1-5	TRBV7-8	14	ASSLSGQGADQPQH
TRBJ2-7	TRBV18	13	ASSPPGQVSYEQY
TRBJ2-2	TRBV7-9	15	ASSLALAGANTGELF
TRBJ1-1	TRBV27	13	ASSGTGGFYTEAF
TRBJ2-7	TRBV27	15	ASSGGPVLVEAREQY
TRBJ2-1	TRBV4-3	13	ASSQSQSSYNEQF
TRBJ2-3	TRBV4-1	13	ASSQVGQGGNTQY
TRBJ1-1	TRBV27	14	ASSLSGTGANTEAF
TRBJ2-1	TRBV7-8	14	ASSRAWLAGVYEQF
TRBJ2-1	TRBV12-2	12	ASRLSRLSNEQF
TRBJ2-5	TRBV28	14	ASSPLAGLGQETQY
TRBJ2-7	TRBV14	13	ASSRRTGYSYEQY
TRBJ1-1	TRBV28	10	ASRELNTEAF
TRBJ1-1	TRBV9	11	ASSTAGNTEAF